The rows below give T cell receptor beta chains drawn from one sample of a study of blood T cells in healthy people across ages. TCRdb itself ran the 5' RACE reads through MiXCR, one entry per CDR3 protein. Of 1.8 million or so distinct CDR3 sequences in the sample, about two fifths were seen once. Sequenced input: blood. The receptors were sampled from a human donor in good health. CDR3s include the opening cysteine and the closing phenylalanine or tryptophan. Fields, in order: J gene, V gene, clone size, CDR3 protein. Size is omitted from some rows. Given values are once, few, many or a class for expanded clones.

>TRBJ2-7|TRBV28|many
CASSIHRGGYEQYF
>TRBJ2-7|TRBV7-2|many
CASSILAGGSYEQYF
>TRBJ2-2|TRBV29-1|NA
CSAPGGVGTGELFF
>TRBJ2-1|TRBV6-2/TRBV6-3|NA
CASTIDGNYNEQFF
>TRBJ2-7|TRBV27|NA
CASSLKQGVGYEQYF
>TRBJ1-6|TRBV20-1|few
CSASGSPLHF
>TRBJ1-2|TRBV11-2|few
CASSLDYAGAEGYTF
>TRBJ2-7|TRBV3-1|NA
CATGQQSYEQYF
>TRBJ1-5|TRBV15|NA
CATSQTAGNQPQHF
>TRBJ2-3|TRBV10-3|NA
CAINTGTGYTQYF
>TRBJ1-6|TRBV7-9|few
CASSLTGAGSPLHF
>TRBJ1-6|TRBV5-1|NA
CASSLGVVRDNSPLHF
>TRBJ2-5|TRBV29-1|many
CSVEVSGIGETQYF
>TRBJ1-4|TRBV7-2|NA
CASSLGGLGNNEKLFF
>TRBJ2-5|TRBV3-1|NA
CASSQAAGIQETQYF
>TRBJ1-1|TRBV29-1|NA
CSVEEFGAYTEAFF
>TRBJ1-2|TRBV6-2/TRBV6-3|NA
CASRVRWELRYYGYTF
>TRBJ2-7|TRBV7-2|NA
CASSLKADLSSYEQYF
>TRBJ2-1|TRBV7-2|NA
CASSLTAGSHNEQFF
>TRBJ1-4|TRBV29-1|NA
CSVEIQGPTNEKLFF
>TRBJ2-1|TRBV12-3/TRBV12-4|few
CASSYHVDEQFF
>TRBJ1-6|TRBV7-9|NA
CASSDQANPYNSPLHF
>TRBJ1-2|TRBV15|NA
CATSREIRGPYGYTF
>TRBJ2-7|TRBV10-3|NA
CATHTTGVEQYF
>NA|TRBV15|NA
CATSRDMGSEQYF
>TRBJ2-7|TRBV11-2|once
CASSLRSQGSYEQYF
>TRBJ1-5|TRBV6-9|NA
CASSYRGGPQHF
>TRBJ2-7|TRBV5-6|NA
CASSPGAELIYEQYF
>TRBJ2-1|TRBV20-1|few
CSARDLSESGGAHEQFF
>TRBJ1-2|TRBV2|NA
CASTLGGVYGYTF
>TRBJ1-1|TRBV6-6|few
CASSLSPYTEAFF
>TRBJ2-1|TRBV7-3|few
CASSLVPTANEQFF
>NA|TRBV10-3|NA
CAIGLLAGETQYF
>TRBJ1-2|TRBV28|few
CASNMQNDYGYTF
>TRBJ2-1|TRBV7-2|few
CASSLGDADNEQFF
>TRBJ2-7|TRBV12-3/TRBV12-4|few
CASSRTRPSYEQYF
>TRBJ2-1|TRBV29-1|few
CSLTGDNEQFF
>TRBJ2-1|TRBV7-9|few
CASSPEGRNEQFF
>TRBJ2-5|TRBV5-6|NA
CASSFLSLAGSYF
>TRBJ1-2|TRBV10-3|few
CAITGRGLVHGYTF
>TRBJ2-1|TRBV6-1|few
CASSEVAWTGNYNEQFF
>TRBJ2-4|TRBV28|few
CASSLWTGGRDIQYF
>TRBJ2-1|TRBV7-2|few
CASSSSGGGYNEQFF
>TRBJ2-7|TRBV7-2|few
CASSTEGGQGLYEQYF
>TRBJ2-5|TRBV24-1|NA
CATSDLGQGRNEQYF
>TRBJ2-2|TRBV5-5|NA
CASTLYDRGSNTGELFF
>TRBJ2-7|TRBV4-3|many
CASSQRTSVISYEQYF
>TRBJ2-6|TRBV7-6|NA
CASSLRTPNVRTF
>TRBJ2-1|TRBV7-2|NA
CASSFRLDGFNEQFF
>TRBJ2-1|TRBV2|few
CASSVGRQGYEQFF
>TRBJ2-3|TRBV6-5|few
CASKRLSSTDTQYF
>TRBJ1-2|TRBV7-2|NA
CASSFWAQLVNGYTF
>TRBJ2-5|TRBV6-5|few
CASSYGDSRETQYF
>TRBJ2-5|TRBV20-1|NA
CSATTSGEETQYF
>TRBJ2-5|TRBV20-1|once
CSALEGKNGATETQYF
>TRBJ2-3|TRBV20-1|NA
CSAHNGHRPQDTQYF
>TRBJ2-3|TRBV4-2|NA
CASSQDSSSGNTDTQYF